The clone carrying this T cell receptor (beta chain) showed up just a few times. What it binds is unknown. V gave up 2 bases and J gave up 4 bases, with 11 bases separating them. The CDR3 spans 14 residues. The germline gives CDR1 SGHDT, CDR2 YYEEEE. The data derive from a study of blood T cells in healthy people across ages. Study findings and constraints: Aged donors had fewer naive CD4+ cells and lower diversity than long-lived donors. Donor CMV status, an unknown factor, possibly confounded changes in expanded clonotypes. TCR beta diversity per million T cells fell roughly linearly with age.

Primed by a sample-barcoded 5' primer and a J-beta primer mix, a second PCR proceeded for roughly 6 to 12 cycles. All samples gave at least 2.5 million CDR3-containing paired-end reads. TCRdb re-called the 5' RACE reads through MiXCR, storing one row per CDR3 protein. The data show fewer than 2,000,000 distinct CDR3 sequences, about 35% seen once. The material sequenced was blood. The V gene is TRBV5-6, the J gene TRBJ2-3; D gene unclear. The origin of this receptor is a woman aged 25 to 39 in good health. CDR3 DNA sequence: TGTGCCAGCAGCTTAGGCTTTGACGCAGATACGCAGTATTTT. The encoded protein is CASSLGFDADTQYF.